The 24 T cell receptor beta chains reported below all come from one sample, sequenced in a study of T-cell memory formation after mild COVID-19. MiXCR, applied by TCRdb to the 5' RACE reads, yields one record per CDR3 protein. Of around 200,000 distinct CDR3 sequences listed, 9.5% are singletons. Source material: PBMCs or a T cell subset sorted from them (not recorded which). Source of these receptors: a man between 18 and 35 years old who had mild COVID-19 (a few samples of this study predate the infection). Cell type and time point are not known.

This clonotype was detected a few times. The chain carries TRBV12-5 and TRBJ1-1; D possibly corresponds to TRBD1 (5 bases). Trimming pared 3 bases from V and 5 bases from J, leaving 16 bases between. Looked up from germline, CDR1 is LGHNT and CDR2 is FRNRAP. The CDR3 consists of 15 residues. The CDR3 sequence: CASGLRGWEKTEAFF. The CDR3 coding sequence is TGTGCTAGTGGTTTAAGGGGTTGGGAAAAAACTGAAGCTTTCTTT.

This clonotype appeared a few times. Since a much larger clone is just one base distant, this may be a read error. The CDR3 sequence: CASSHTGELFF. As DNA, the CDR3 is TGTGCCAGCTCACACACCGGGGAGCTGTTTTTT. This chain uses TRBV18 with TRBJ2-2; D gene unclear. Germline assignment: CDR1 KGHSH and CDR2 LQKENI. Trimming removed 4 bases at V and 3 bases at J, with 0 bases between. CDR3 length equals 11 residues. Looking up the rest from reference TRBV18 and TRBJ2-2 gives the full variable domain: NAGVMQNPRHLVRRRGQEARLRCSPMKGHSHVYWYRQLPEEGLKFMVYLQKENIIDESGMPKERFSAEFPKEGPSILRIQQVVRGDSAAYFCASSHTGELFFGEGSRLTVL.

Ten or more counts support this clonotype. The chain is built from TRBV5-1 and TRBJ2-3; 8 positions agree with TRBD2. The CDR3 totals 15 residues. Germline loops: CDR1 SGHRS, CDR2 YFSETQ. The trim removed 4 bases at V and 5 bases at J, leaving 9 bases unmatched. The CDR3 coding sequence is TGCGCCAGCAGCGGGGCTGCGGGGGGTGGAGATACGCAGTATTTT. It codes for CASSGAAGGGDTQYF.

The chain joins TRBV14 to TRBJ2-1; a possible D gene is TRBD1 (6 bases). The CDR3 loop spans 14 amino acids. Trimming removed 0 bases at V and 8 bases at J, with 11 bases between. Germline V CDR1 and CDR2: SGHDN, FVKESK. CDR3 sequence: CASSQDSYRDEQFF. As DNA, the CDR3 is TGTGCCAGCAGCCAAGATAGTTACAGGGATGAGCAGTTCTTC.

V and J are TRBV21-1 and TRBJ2-7. TRBV21-1 is recorded as a pseudogene. CDR3 length: 14 residues. Here the CDR3 DNA reads TGTGCCAGCAGCAAAGCTGGTCCTTTCCACGAGCAGTACGTC. Encoded protein: CASSKAGPFHEQYV.

This clonotype was detected many times. The chain recombines TRBV18 with TRBJ1-1; D remains unclear. This CDR3 has 13 amino acids. The germline V gene has CDR1 KGHSH and CDR2 LQKENI. V shed 3 bases and J shed 2 bases, with 7 bases lying between them. The CDR3 region is CASSPTLNTEAFF. The DNA for the CDR3 is TGTGCCAGCTCACCCACATTAAACACTGAAGCTTTCTTT.

This clonotype was found many times. The rearrangement links TRBV12-3 or TRBV12-4 to TRBJ2-3; 8 bases fit TRBD1. V trimming: 2 bases; J trimming: 1 base; junction bases outside the gene matches: 5. The CDR3 has 16 amino acids. Here the CDR3 DNA reads TGTGCCAGCAGTTTACAGGGGGCGGCGGGCACAGATACGCAGTATTTT. It is translated as CASSLQGAAGTDTQYF.

This clonotype was observed a few times. This chain joins TRBV10-3 and TRBJ2-3; 8 bases are shared with TRBD1. There are 16 residues in the CDR3. In germline, CDR1 is ENHRY, CDR2 SYGVKD. V dropped 4 bases and J dropped 5; count of bases not matched to a gene: 11. As DNA, the CDR3 is TGTGCCATCAGTGTCGCTTCCCAGGGGGCAGGAGATACGCAGTATTTT. This translates into CAISVASQGAGDTQYF.

This clonotype has at least ten counts. The chain is built from TRBV5-6 and TRBJ1-1; D uncertain. With 2 bases removed from V and 0 bases from J, the gap between germline ends came to 17 bases. This CDR3 contains 17 residues. Germline CDR1 reads SGHDT; CDR2 reads YYEEEE. CDR3 amino acids: CASSFSHDGRVNTEAFF. DNA of the CDR3: TGTGCCAGCAGCTTCTCCCATGATGGGCGGGTGAACACTGAAGCTTTCTTT.

This clonotype was detected ten times or more. The CDR3 nucleotides read TGTGCCAGCAGTCCGTCGGCAGGCGGGAGCAATCAGCCCCAGCATTTT. It is translated as CASSPSAGGSNQPQHF. This chain joins TRBV7-2 and TRBJ1-5; D is unresolved. The CDR3 consists of 16 residues. The germline V gene encodes CDR1 SGHTA and CDR2 FQGNSA. V was trimmed by 6 bases and J by 1 base, leaving 16 bases between them. Filled out from reference TRBV7-2 and TRBJ1-5, the complete variable domain reads GAGVSQSPSNKVTEKGKDVELRCDPISGHTALYWYRQSLGQGLEFLIYFQGNSAPDKSGLPSDRFSAERTGGSVSTLTIQRTQQEDSAVYLCASSPSAGGSNQPQHFGDGTRLSIL.

Here the CDR3 reads CSASWGRGMNTEAFF. Written as DNA, the CDR3 is TGCAGTGCTTCTTGGGGGAGGGGGATGAACACTGAAGCTTTCTTT. The chain joins TRBV20-1 to TRBJ1-1; the D gene is possibly TRBD1 (6 bases). Germline CDR1 is DFQATT and CDR2 is SNEGSKA (reference sequence). The CDR3 runs to 15 residues. V lost 5 bases and J 0 bases, leaving 16 bases between the germline ends.

This clonotype was observed a few times. V gene TRBV20-1 combines with J gene TRBJ2-1, with TRBD1 matching 12 bases. Germline lookup yields CDR1 DFQATT and CDR2 SNEGSKA (reference sequence). V was clipped by 7 bases and J by 7 bases; unmatched bases: 5. This CDR3 is 13 amino acids long. The CDR3 protein is CSEGQGARNEQFF. For the CDR3, the DNA is TGCAGTGAGGGACAGGGGGCGCGGAATGAGCAGTTCTTC.

A few counts support this clonotype. This chain connects TRBV28 to TRBJ2-7, with D perhaps given as TRBD1 or TRBD2 (7 bases each). The germline V and J ends were trimmed by 6 bases and 0 bases, with 18 bases remaining between them. The CDR3 runs 16 residues. Germline V gene sequence: CDR1 MDHEN, CDR2 SYDVKM. CDR3 in amino acids: CASRPSGTAISYEQYV. The CDR3 DNA reads TGTGCCAGCAGACCCAGCGGGACAGCGATCTCCTACGAGCAGTACGTC.

This clonotype was detected a few times. The J gene is TRBJ1-6, the V gene TRBV5-1; 7 bases agree with TRBD1. The V segment lost 5 bases and the J segment 7 bases; nucleotides outside the gene matches: 3. This CDR3 region has 13 residues. The germline V gene encodes CDR1 SGHRS and CDR2 YFSETQ. CDR3 region: CASRGTENSPLHF. CDR3 in DNA: TGCGCCAGCAGAGGGACAGAGAATTCACCCCTCCACTTT.

This clonotype was picked up many times. The chain combines TRBV7-2 with TRBJ2-7; D gene unclear. Between the trimmed V and J ends, which lost 1 base and 1 base, there was a span of 5 bases. Germline-derived CDR1 and CDR2 are SGHTA and FQGNSA. The CDR3 covers 13 residues. The CDR3 spells CASSLGRSYEQYF. DNA for the CDR3: TGTGCCAGCAGCTTAGGACGTTCCTACGAGCAGTACTTC.

Ten or more counts support this clonotype. The rearrangement links TRBV4-2 to TRBJ1-2, with D uncertain. V lost 0 bases and J 5 bases, leaving 4 bases between the germline ends. Per germline, CDR1 LGHNA and CDR2 YNFKEQ. CDR3 size: 12 residues. This chain's CDR3 is CASSQELYGYTF. The DNA of the CDR3 is TGTGCCAGCAGCCAAGAATTATATGGCTACACCTTC.

This clonotype was found a few times. This rearrangement joins TRBV13 to TRBJ2-3; D possibly uses TRBD1 or TRBD2 (6 bases each). V shed 5 bases and J shed 4 bases, with 13 bases lying between them. Germline CDR1 reads PRHDT; CDR2 reads FYEKMQ (reference sequence). This CDR3 is built from 14 residues. The CDR3 reads CASSGRGGSDTQYF. The CDR3 DNA reads TGTGCCAGCAGCGGGAGAGGGGGGTCAGATACGCAGTATTTT.

This clonotype was detected ten times or more. V and J are TRBV7-9 and TRBJ1-2, with a possible D match to TRBD1 (5 bases). Germline V gene lookup returns CDR1 SEHNR and CDR2 FQNEAQ (reference sequence). V lost 5 bases and J 8 bases, leaving 21 bases between the germline ends. This CDR3 is built from 15 residues. Written as DNA, the CDR3 is TGTGCCAGCAGCACCCGGATGGCGGGGACCCACGGCTACACCTTC. It codes for CASSTRMAGTHGYTF.

This clonotype was seen ten or more times. V is TRBV7-2 and J is TRBJ2-6; 7 bases are shared with TRBD1. Germline CDR1 is SGHTA and CDR2 is FQGNSA. Germline trimming cut 3 bases from V and 0 bases from J; bases unmatched to any gene: 11. CDR3 length equals 19 residues. The DNA for the CDR3 is TGTGCCAGCAGCTTTTCGGTGGGGACAGCAAACTCTGGGGCCAACGTCCTGACTTTC. This sequence encodes CASSFSVGTANSGANVLTF.

This clonotype was counted only a few times. V and J are TRBV12-3 or TRBV12-4 and TRBJ1-5; no clear D. V gave up 0 bases and J gave up 5 bases, with 8 bases separating them. CDR3 length: 14 residues. The CDR3 region is CASSLARSDQPQHF. The CDR3 nucleotides are TGTGCCAGCAGTTTAGCTAGGAGTGATCAGCCCCAGCATTTT.

In its sample, this clonotype was seen many times. The chain carries TRBV7-2 and TRBJ1-2; tentatively, D is TRBD1 (5 bases). CDR3 length: 15 amino acids. Trimming removed 5 bases from V and 0 bases from J, with 13 bases in between. Germline CDR1 reads SGHTA; CDR2 reads FQGNSA. In DNA, the CDR3 is TGTGCCAGCAGCATAGAGGGGAGGGCTAACTATGGCTACACCTTC. Protein sequence: CASSIEGRANYGYTF.

This clonotype has more than one count but fewer than ten. The CDR3: CASSQESYGTGGGYTF. The CDR3 DNA reads as TGCGCCAGCAGCCAAGAATCGTACGGGACAGGCGGTGGCTACACCTTC. The genes are TRBV4-1 and TRBJ1-2, with 8 bases aligning to TRBD1. The germline V gene has CDR1 MGHRA and CDR2 YSYEKL. With V trimmed by 0 bases and J by 7 bases, 10 bases remained unmatched. This CDR3 contains 16 residues.

In this sample, this clonotype turned up a few times. The V call is TRBV12-3 or TRBV12-4, the J call TRBJ2-2, with TRBD1 matching 8 bases. The length of the CDR3 is 15 residues. The ends lost 3 bases at V and 5 bases at J; junction bases unmatched: 5. In nucleotides, the CDR3 is TGTGCCAGCAGTTTTCAGGGGGCGAGTACCGGGGAGCTGTTTTTT. Translated, it gives CASSFQGASTGELFF.

The sample holds a few counts of this clonotype. V and J are TRBV5-1 and TRBJ2-3, with D maybe TRBD2 (5 bases). The CDR3 has 16 residues. The germline CDR1 and CDR2 sequences are SGHRS and YFSETQ. Trimming cost V 0 bases and J 2 bases, with 13 bases left between them. The CDR3 loop reads CASSLAGQRSTDTQYF. CDR3 bases: TGCGCCAGCAGCTTGGCAGGCCAGCGGTCCACAGATACGCAGTATTTT.